This TCR beta chain was observed in a study of response to subunit inactivated influenza vaccine. Germline V CDR1 and CDR2: SQVTM, ANQGSEA. The CDR3 covers 13 residues. TCRdb re-called the RT-PCR reads through MiXCR, storing one row per CDR3 protein. The sample lists hundreds of thousands of distinct CDR3 sequences; around 20% were seen once. The chain uses TRBV29-1 and TRBJ1-5; TRBD1 might be the D (6 bases). The TCR sequence derives from a man between 50 and 70 years old who received an inactivated influenza vaccine. The sequences come from PBMCs from blood, collected 21 months after vaccination. The CDR3 coding sequence is TGCAGTGTTTCGGGGGCGATCAATCAGCCCCAGCATTTT. This encodes CSVSGAINQPQHF.